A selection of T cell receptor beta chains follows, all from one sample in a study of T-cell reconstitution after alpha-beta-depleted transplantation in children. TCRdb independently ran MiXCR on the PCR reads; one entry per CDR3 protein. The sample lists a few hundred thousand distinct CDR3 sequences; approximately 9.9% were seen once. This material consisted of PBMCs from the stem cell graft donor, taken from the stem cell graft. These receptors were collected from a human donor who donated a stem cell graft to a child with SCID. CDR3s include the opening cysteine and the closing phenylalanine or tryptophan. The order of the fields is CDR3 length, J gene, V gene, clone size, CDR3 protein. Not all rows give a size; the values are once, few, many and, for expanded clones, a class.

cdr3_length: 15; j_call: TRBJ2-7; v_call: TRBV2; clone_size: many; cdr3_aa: CASSEQTGGYYEQYF
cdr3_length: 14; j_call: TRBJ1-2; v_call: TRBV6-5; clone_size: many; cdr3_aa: CASSYEGPGEGYTF
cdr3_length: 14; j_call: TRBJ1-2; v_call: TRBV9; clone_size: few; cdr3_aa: CASSAPAGENGYTF
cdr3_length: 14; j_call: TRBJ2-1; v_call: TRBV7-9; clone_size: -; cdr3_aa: CASSPTIAGTGSFF
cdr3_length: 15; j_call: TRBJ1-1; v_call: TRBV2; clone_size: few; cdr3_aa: CASRGTGGSGTEAFF
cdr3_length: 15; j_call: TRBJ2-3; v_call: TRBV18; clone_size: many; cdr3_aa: CASSPTSGAPDTQYF
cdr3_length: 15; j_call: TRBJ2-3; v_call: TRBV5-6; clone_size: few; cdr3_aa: CASSLDLPSTDTQYF
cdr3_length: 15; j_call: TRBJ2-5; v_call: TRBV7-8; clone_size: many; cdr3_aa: CASSPAFRPQETQYF
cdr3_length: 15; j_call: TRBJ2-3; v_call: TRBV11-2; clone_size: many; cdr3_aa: CASSSPRVSTDTQYF
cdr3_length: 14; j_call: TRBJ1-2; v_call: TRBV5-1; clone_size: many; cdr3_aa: CASSPGPEAYGYTF
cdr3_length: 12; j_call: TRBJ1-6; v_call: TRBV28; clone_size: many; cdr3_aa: CASSSPNSPLHF
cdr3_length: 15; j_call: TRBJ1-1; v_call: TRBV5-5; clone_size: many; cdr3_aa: CASSPKVSAFTEAFF
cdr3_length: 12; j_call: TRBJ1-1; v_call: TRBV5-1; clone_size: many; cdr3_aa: CASSLQGFEAFF
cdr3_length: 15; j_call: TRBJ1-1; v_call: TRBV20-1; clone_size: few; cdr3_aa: CSARGFGQGRTEAFF
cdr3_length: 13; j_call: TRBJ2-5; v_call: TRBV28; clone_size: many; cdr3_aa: CASSGQVRETQYF
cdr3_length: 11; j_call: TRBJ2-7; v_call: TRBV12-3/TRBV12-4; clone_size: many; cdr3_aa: CASSRTAEQYF
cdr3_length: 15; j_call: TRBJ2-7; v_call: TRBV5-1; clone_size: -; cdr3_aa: CASSTLPGQTYEQYF